There are a few counts of the clone carrying this T cell receptor (beta chain). The target antigen is unknown. These data come from a study of CD8 T cells in ankylosing spondylitis. 5'-RACE, quantitative and with molecular barcodes, yielded the TCR beta libraries. TCRdb itself ran the 5' RACE reads through MiXCR, one entry per CDR3 protein. The profile shows under 250,000 distinct CDR3 sequences, roughly a third of them singletons. General study findings and limits: Reportedly, disease-linked clones are significantly enriched in ankylosing spondylitis patients' matched synovial fluid. Seemingly distinctive of ankylosing spondylitis blood was a TCR beta motif formed by eight highly homologous variants.

The CDR3 loop spans 14 amino acids. V shed 5 bases and J 6 bases; nucleotides not matched to a gene: 5. Germline V lookup: CDR1 MRHNA, CDR2 SNTAGT. The TCR originated in a male donor with ankylosing spondylitis or in good health (not recorded which). Source material: blood, either unsorted or a sorted T cell fraction (not recorded which). This chain links TRBV6-4 with TRBJ2-1; 9 nucleotides align to TRBD1. CDR3 protein: CASSNGTGINEQFF. In DNA, the CDR3 is TGTGCCAGCAGTAACGGGACAGGGATCAATGAGCAGTTCTTC.